This T cell receptor beta chain was sequenced during a study of T cell repertoires in cytomegalovirus infection. Study context: Well-studied HLA-B-restricted epitopes and recently identified HLA-C-restricted epitopes of CMV were both used in the study. Public TCR beta signatures indicated both CMV infection and matching HLA type. General observations from the study: Ex vivo responses were dominated by HLA-C-restricted CMV-specific TCR beta clonotypes. Frequencies of public TCR beta families were cumulated, and this identified carriers of CMV plus the relevant HLA.

TCRdb reprocessed the reads with MiXCR, giving one entry per CDR3 protein. This table holds some 350,000 distinct CDR3 sequences, about 34% found once. For this clonotype: Its antigen remains unknown.

This CDR3 is built from 15 residues. V lost 4 bases and J 1 base, leaving 10 bases between the germline ends. The source was cultured PBMCs, collected from culture after CMV antigen stimulation. This chain uses TRBV12-3 or TRBV12-4 with TRBJ2-2, with D uncertain. The receptor was isolated from a human donor in good health (CMV status not recorded). Some clones in this sample may be carry-over from other donors' samples. CDR3 sequence (DNA): TGTGCCAGCAGTTCCCATGGCGGGAACACCGGGGAGCTGTTTTTT. This gives the protein CASSSHGGNTGELFF.